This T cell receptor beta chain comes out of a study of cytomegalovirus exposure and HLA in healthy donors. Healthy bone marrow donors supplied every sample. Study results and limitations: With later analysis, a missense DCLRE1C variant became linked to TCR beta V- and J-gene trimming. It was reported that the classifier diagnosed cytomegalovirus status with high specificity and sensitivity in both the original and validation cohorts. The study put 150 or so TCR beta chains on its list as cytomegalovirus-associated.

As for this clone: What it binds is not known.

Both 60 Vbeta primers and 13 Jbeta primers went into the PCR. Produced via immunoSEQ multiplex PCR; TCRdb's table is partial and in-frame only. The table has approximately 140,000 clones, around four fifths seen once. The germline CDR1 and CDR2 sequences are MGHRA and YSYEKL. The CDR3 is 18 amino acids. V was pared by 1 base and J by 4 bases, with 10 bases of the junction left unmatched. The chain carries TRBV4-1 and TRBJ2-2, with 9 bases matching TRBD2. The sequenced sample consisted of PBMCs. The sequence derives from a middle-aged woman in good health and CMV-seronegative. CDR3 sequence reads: CASSQGAIAGESTGELFF. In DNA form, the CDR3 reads TGCGCCAGCAGCCAAGGGGCCATAGCGGGGGAATCCACCGGGGAGCTGTTTTTT.